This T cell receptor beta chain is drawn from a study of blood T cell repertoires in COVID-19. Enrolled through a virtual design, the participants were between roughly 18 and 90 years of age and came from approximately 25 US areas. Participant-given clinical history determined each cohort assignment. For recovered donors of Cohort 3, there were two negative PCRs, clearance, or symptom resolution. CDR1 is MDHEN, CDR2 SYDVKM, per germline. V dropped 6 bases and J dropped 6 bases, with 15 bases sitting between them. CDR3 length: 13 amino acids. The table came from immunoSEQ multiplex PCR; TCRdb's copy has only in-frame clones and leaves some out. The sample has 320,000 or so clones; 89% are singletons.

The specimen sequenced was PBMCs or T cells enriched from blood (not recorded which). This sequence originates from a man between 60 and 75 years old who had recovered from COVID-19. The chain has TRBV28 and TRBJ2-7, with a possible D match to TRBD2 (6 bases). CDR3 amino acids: CASRGRPAGEQYF. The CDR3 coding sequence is TGTGCCAGCAGGGGACGTCCAGCGGGCGAGCAGTACTTC.